This T cell receptor (beta chain) was sequenced for a study of CD8 T cells in Susac syndrome. Reverse transcription of roughly 0.45 to 1 ug RNA used random hexamers. Via MiXCR, TCRdb re-called the immunoSEQ multiplex PCR reads, giving one row per CDR3 protein. The profile shows 150,000 to 200,000 distinct CDR3 sequences, around 95% of them singletons. This CDR3 has 16 amino acids. Germline V gene lookup returns CDR1 SGDLS and CDR2 YYNGEE. V was trimmed by 4 bases and J by 1 base, leaving 16 bases between them. This clonotype originated in a human donor with multiple sclerosis. The sample taken for sequencing was CD4+ T cells from PBMCs. The rearrangement links TRBV9 to TRBJ2-3; TRBD1 might be the D (6 bases). The CDR3 sequence: CASSLLQGLGTDTQYF. In DNA, the CDR3 is TGTGCCAGCAGCCTTTTACAGGGATTGGGCACAGATACGCAGTATTTT.